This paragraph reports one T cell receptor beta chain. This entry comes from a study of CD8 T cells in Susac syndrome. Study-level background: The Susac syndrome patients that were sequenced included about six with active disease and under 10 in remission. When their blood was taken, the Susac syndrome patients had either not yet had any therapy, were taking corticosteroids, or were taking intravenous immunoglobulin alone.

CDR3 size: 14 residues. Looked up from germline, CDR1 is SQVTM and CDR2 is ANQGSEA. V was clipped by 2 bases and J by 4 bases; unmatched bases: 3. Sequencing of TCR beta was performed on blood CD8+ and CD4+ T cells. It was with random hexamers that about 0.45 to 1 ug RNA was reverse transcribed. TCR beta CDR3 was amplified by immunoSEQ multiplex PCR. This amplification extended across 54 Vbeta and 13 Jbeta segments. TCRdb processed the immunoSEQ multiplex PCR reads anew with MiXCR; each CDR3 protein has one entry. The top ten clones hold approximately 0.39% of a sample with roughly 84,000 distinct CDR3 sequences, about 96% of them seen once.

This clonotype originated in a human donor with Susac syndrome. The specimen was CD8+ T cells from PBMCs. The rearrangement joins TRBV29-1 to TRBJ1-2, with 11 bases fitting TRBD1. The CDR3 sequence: CSVERTGGLYGYTF. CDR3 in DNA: TGCAGCGTTGAAAGGACAGGGGGCCTCTATGGCTACACCTTC.